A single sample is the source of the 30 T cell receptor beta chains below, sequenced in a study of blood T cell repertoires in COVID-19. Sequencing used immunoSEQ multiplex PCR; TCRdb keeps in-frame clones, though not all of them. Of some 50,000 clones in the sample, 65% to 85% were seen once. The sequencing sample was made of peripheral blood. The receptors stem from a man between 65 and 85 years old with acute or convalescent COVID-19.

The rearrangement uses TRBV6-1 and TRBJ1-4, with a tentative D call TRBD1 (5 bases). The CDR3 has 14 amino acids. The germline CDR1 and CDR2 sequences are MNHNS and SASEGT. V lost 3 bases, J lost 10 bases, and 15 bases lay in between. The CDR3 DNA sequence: TGTGCCAGCAGTGAGGGGGGTCAGGTTGGAAAACTGTTTTTT. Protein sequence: CASSEGGQVGKLFF.

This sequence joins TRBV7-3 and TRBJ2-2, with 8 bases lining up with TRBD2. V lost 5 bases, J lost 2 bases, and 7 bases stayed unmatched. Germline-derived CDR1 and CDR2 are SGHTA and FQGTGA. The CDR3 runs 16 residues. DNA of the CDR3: TGTGCCAGCAGCCTCCGGGGGGGAGTTAACACCGGGGAGCTGTTTTTT. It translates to CASSLRGGVNTGELFF.

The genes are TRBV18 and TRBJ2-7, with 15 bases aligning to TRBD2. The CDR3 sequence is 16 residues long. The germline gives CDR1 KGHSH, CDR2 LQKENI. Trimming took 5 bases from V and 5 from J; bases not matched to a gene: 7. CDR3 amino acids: CASSSGLAGGSDEQYF. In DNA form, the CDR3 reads TGTGCCAGCTCATCGGGACTAGCGGGAGGATCTGACGAGCAGTACTTC.

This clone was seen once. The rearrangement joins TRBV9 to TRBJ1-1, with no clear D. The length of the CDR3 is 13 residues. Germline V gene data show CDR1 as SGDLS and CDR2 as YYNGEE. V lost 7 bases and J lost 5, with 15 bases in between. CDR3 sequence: CASGPSSGTEAFF. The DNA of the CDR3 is TGTGCCAGCGGCCCTTCTAGCGGGACTGAAGCTTTCTTT.

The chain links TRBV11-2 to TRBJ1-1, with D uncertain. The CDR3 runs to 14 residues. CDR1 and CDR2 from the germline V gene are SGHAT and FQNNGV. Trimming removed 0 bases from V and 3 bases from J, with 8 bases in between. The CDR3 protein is CASSLDGQYTEAFF. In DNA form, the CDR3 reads TGTGCCAGCAGCTTAGATGGGCAGTACACTGAAGCTTTCTTT.

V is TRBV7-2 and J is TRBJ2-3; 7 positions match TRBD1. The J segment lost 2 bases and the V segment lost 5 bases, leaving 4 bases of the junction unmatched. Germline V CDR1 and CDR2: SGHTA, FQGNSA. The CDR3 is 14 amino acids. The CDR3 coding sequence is TGTGCCAGCAGCGCCGACAGGGCCACAGATACGCAGTATTTT. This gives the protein CASSADRATDTQYF.

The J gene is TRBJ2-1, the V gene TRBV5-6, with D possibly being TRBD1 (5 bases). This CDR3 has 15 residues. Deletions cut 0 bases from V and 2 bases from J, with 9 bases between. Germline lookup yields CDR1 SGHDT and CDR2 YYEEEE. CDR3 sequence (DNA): TGTGCCAGCAGCTTGGACAGGCCACCCTACAATGAGCAGTTCTTC. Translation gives CASSLDRPPYNEQFF.

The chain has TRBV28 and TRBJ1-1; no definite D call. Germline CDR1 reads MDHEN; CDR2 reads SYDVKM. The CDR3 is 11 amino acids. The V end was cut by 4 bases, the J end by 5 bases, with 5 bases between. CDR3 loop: CASSSLTEAFF. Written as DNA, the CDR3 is TGTGCCAGCAGTTCTTTAACTGAAGCTTTCTTT.

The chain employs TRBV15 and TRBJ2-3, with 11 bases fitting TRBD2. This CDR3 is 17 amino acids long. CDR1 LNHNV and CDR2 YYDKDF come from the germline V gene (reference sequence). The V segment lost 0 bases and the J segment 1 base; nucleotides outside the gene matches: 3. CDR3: CATSRELAGGGTDTQYF. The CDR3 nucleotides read TGTGCCACCAGCAGAGAGCTAGCGGGGGGCGGCACAGATACGCAGTATTTT.

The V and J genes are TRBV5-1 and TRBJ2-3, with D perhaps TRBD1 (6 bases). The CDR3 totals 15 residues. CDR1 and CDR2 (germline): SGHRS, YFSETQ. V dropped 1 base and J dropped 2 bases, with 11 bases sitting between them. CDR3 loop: CASSLIQGPTDTQYF. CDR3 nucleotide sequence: TGCGCCAGCAGCTTGATTCAGGGGCCCACAGATACGCAGTATTTT.

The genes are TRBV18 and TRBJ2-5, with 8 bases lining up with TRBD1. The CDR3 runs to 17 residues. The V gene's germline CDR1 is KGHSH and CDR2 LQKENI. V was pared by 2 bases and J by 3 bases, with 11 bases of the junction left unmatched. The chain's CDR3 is CASSPGFVRGREETQYF. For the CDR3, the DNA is TGTGCCAGCTCACCAGGGTTCGTCAGGGGGCGAGAAGAGACCCAGTACTTC.

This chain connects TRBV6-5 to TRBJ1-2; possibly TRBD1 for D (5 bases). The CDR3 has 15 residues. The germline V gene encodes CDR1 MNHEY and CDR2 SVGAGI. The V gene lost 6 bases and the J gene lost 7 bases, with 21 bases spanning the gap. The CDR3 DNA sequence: TGTGCCAGCAGCCCCCATGTGCTCCCCAGGGCTGGCTACACCTTC. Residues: CASSPHVLPRAGYTF.

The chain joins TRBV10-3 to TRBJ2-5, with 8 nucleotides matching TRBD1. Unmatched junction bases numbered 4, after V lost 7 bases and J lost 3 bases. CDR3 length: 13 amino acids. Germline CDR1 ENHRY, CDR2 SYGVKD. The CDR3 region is CAIKGQGEETQYF. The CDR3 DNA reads TGTGCCATCAAAGGACAGGGAGAAGAGACCCAGTACTTC.

CDR3 sequence reads: CASSLNPRDGYTF. The CDR3 region has the DNA TGTGCCAGCAGCTTAAATCCCAGGGATGGCTACACCTTC. This chain uses TRBV7-3 with TRBJ1-2, with a weak D call TRBD1 (5 bases). This CDR3 has 13 amino acids. The V and J ends lost 1 base and 6 bases respectively, with 9 bases between them. The germline V gene has CDR1 SGHTA and CDR2 FQGTGA. Based on the CDR3 plus reference TRBV7-3 and TRBJ1-2, the full variable domain is GAGVSQTPSNKVTEKGKYVELRCDPISGHTALYWYRQSLGQGPEFLIYFQGTGAADDSGLPNDRFFAVRPEGSVSTLKIQRTERGDSAVYLCASSLNPRDGYTFGSGTRLTVV.

The CDR3 region is CASSDKGTGKAFF. For the CDR3, the DNA is TGTGCCAGCAGTGATAAGGGGACAGGGAAGGCTTTCTTT. The rearrangement links TRBV6-1 to TRBJ1-1; 9 bases agree with TRBD1. V shed 3 bases and J 11 bases; nucleotides not matched to a gene: 7. The germline gives CDR1 MNHNS, CDR2 SASEGT. This CDR3 has 13 amino acids.

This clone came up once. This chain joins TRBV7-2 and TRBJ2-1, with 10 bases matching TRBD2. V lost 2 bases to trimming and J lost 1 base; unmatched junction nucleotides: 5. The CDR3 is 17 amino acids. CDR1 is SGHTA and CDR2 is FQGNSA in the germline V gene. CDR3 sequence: CASSLRTSGYSYNEQFF. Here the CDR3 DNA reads TGTGCCAGCAGCTTACGGACTAGCGGATATTCCTACAATGAGCAGTTCTTC.

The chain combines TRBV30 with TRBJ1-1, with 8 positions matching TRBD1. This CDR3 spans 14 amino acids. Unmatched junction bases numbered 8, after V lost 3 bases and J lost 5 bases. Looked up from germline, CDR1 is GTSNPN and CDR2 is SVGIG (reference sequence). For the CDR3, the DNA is TGTGCCTGGAGCCGGGGACAGGCATGGACTGAAGCTTTCTTT. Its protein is CAWSRGQAWTEAFF.

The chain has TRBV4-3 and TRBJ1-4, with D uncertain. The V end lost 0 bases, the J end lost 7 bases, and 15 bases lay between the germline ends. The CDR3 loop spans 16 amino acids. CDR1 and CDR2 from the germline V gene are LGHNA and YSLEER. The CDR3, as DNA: TGCGCCAGCAGCCAAGATGTAGGGCGGGGAGGTGAAAAACTGTTTTTT. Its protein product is CASSQDVGRGGEKLFF.

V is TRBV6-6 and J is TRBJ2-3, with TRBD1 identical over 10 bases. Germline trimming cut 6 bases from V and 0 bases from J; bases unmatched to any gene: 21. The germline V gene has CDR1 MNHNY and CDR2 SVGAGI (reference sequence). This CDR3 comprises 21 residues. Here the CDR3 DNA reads TGTGCCAGCAGCTTGACAGGGGGCGGTTTTAGTAGGAGACTAAGCACAGATACGCAGTATTTT. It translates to CASSLTGGGFSRRLSTDTQYF.

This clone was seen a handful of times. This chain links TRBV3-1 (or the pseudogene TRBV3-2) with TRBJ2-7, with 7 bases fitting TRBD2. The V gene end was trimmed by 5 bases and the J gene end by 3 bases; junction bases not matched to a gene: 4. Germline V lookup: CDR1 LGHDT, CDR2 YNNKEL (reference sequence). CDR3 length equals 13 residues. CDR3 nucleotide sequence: TGTGCCAGCAGCACATCGGGGGGCTACGAGCAGTACTTC. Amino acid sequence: CASSTSGGYEQYF.

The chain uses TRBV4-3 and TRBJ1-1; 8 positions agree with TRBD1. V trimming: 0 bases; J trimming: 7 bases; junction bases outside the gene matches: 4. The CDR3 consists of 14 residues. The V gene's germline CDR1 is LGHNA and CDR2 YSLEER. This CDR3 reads CASSQEQGAGEAFF. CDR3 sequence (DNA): TGCGCCAGCAGCCAAGAGCAGGGGGCCGGTGAAGCTTTCTTT.

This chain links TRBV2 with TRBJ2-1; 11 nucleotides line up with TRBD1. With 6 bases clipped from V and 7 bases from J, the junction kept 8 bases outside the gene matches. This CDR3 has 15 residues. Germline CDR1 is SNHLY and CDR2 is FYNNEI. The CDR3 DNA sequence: TGTGCCAGCAGGGCCGGACAGGGGGCGAGGAATGAGCAGTTCTTC. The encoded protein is CASRAGQGARNEQFF.

Here the CDR3 DNA reads TGTGCCAGCAGTTTCCCGACTAGCGGGACTCTCGGGGAGCTGTTTTTT. Amino acid sequence: CASSFPTSGTLGELFF. This sequence joins TRBV6-2 or TRBV6-3 and TRBJ2-2; TRBD2 aligns across 11 bases. CDR1 and CDR2 from the germline V gene are MNHEY and SVGEGT. The CDR3 is 16 amino acids. Trimming took 4 bases from V and 7 from J; bases not matched to a gene: 8.

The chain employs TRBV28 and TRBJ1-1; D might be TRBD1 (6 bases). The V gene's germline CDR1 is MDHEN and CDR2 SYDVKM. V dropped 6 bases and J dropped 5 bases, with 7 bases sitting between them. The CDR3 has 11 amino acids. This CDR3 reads CASSGQTEAFF. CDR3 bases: TGTGCCAGCAGCGGACAGACTGAAGCTTTCTTT.

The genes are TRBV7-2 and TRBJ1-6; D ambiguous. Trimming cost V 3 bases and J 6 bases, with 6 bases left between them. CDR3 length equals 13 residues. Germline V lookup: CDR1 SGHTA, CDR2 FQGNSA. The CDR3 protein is CASSFSVNSPLHF. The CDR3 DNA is TGTGCCAGCAGCTTCTCGGTTAATTCACCCCTCCACTTT.

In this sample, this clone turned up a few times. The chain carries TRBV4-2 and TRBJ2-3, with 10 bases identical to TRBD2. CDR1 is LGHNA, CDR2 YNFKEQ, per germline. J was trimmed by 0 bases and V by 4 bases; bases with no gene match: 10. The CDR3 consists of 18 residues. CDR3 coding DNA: TGTGCCAGCAGCCGGGCCTCTACTAGCGGGGCTAGCACAGATACGCAGTATTTT. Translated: CASSRASTSGASTDTQYF.

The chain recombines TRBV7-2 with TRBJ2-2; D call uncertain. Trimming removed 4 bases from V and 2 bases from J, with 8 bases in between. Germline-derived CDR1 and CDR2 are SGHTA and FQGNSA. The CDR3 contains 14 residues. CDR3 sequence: CASSYQANTGELFF. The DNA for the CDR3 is TGTGCCAGCAGCTACCAGGCCAACACCGGGGAGCTGTTTTTT.

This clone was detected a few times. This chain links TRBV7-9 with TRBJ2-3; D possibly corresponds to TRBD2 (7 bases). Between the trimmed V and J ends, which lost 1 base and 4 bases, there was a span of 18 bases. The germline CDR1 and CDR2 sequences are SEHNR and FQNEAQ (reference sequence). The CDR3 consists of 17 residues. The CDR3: CASSLGGGGLRADTQYF. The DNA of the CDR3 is TGTGCCAGCAGCTTAGGGGGCGGGGGCCTCCGGGCAGATACGCAGTATTTT.

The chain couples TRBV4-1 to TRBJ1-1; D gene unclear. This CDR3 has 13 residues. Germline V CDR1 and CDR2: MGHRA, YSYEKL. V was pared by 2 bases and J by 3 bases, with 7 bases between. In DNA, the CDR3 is TGCGCCAGCAGCCAAAAGGAGGACACTGAAGCTTTCTTT. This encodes CASSQKEDTEAFF.

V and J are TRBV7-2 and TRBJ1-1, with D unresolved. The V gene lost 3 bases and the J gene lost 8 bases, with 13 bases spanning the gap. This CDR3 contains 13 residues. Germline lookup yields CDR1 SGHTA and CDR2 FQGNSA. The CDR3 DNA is TGTGCCAGCAGCTTTACACCAGCGGGCGAAGCTTTCTTT. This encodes CASSFTPAGEAFF.